The rows below give T cell receptor beta chains drawn from one sample of a study of cytomegalovirus exposure and HLA in healthy donors. Clones were read by immunoSEQ multiplex PCR, and TCRdb kept only the in-frame ones, dropping some. Here the sample spans fewer than 200,000 clones, around 68% being singletons. The sequencing sample was made of PBMCs. The receptors derive from a girl aged 10 to 17 in good health and CMV-seronegative. Each CDR3 is given with its conserved first and last residue. Fields, in order: V gene, D gene, clone size, J gene, CDR3 protein, CDR3 DNA. D genes are given only for firm matches. Some rows have no size entry. The others give once, few or many, or a class for an expanded clone.

>TRBV5-1|-|-|TRBJ2-7
CASSSRGFGYEQYF
TGCGCCAGCAGCTCCAGGGGTTTCGGATACGAGCAGTACTTC
>TRBV2|TRBD1|-|TRBJ1-4
CASKPGQLNEKLFF
TGTGCCAGCAAACCGGGACAGCTTAATGAAAAACTGTTTTTT
>TRBV7-3|TRBD1|-|TRBJ1-6
CASSPTGEASPLHF
TGTGCCAGCAGCCCGACAGGGGAGGCGTCACCCCTCCACTTT
>TRBV29-1|TRBD1|-|TRBJ1-1
CSVMDRGMNTEAFF
TGCAGCGTGATGGACAGGGGCATGAACACTGAAGCTTTCTTT
>TRBV11-2|-|-|TRBJ2-7
CASSPRAGRGYSYEQYF
TGTGCCAGCAGCCCTCGCGCGGGCAGGGGTTACTCCTACGAGCAGTACTTC
>TRBV5-4|-|-|TRBJ1-3
CASSGAGPSGNTIYF
TGTGCCAGCAGCGGGGCAGGTCCCTCTGGAAACACCATATATTTT
>TRBV2|-|-|TRBJ1-2
CASSEGSGEAGRGYTF
TGTGCCAGCAGTGAGGGTTCGGGGGAAGCCGGGAGAGGCTACACCTTC
>TRBV10-3|TRBD2|-|TRBJ2-1
CASSWASGDNEQFF
TGTGCCTCCAGCTGGGCTAGCGGGGATAATGAGCAGTTCTTC
>TRBV19|TRBD1|-|TRBJ2-7
CASSTGTGGYEQYF
TGTGCCAGTAGTACCGGGACAGGGGGTTACGAGCAGTACTTC
>TRBV6-1|TRBD1|once|TRBJ2-1
CASSEARIQGQGTVEQFF
TGTGCCAGCAGTGAAGCTAGGATCCAAGGACAGGGGACCGTTGAGCAGTTCTTC
>TRBV19|-|-|TRBJ2-1
CASSIGRGSEQFF
TGTGCCAGTAGTATAGGTCGGGGAAGTGAGCAGTTCTTC
>TRBV11-2|TRBD2|-|TRBJ2-5
CASSSAGGPATQYF
TGTGCCAGCAGCTCAGCGGGGGGGCCGGCGACCCAGTACTTC
>TRBV13|-|-|TRBJ1-1
CASSPRGSPEGAFF
TGTGCCAGCAGCCCCCGGGGGAGCCCCGAGGGGGCTTTCTTT
>TRBV4-1|-|-|TRBJ2-1
CASSQERGWKQFF
TGCGCCAGCAGCCAAGAGAGGGGGTGGAAGCAGTTCTTC
>TRBV9|TRBD2|-|TRBJ2-3
CASSVLGGDGATQYF
TGTGCCAGCAGCGTACTCGGGGGGGATGGCGCTACGCAGTATTTT
>TRBV9|TRBD2|few|TRBJ2-1
CASSAGAGGYNEQFF
TGTGCCAGCAGCGCGGGAGCGGGGGGGTACAATGAGCAGTTCTTC
>TRBV7-7|-|once|TRBJ1-5
CASSLGTDQPQHF
TGTGCTAGCAGCTTAGGTACAGATCAGCCCCAGCATTTT
>TRBV19|-|-|TRBJ2-3
CASSILPSTDTDTQYF
TGTGCCAGTAGTATCCTACCCTCGACAGACACAGATACGCAGTATTTT
>TRBV5-1|TRBD1|-|TRBJ2-3
CASSRGQGTDTQYF
TGCGCCAGCAGTAGGGGACAGGGCACAGATACGCAGTATTTT
>TRBV5-1|TRBD2|-|TRBJ2-3
CASSLRASGGASDTQYF
TGCGCTAGCAGCTTGAGGGCTAGCGGGGGGGCCTCTGATACGCAGTATTTT
>TRBV2|TRBD1|-|TRBJ2-2
CASSEVRMGTGHTGELFF
TGTGCCAGCAGTGAAGTCCGAATGGGGACAGGTCACACCGGGGAGCTGTTTTTT
>TRBV5-8|-|-|TRBJ1-4
CASSFNSLNEKLFF
TGTGCCAGCAGCTTTAACAGCCTTAATGAAAAACTGTTTTTT
>TRBV15|-|few|TRBJ1-1
CATSRASVYTEAFF
TGTGCCACCAGCAGAGCGTCAGTATACACTGAAGCTTTCTTT
>TRBV27|-|-|TRBJ1-6
CASSPGRVYSPLHF
TGTGCCAGCAGCCCAGGCAGGGTATATTCACCCCTCCACTTT